The 22 T cell receptor beta chains given below trace back to one sample, sequenced in a study of blood T cell repertoires in COVID-19. Repertoires were generated with immunoSEQ multiplex PCR, while TCRdb's copy carries only in-frame clones and drops some. The table has some 250,000 clones, approximately 91% seen once. The sample comprised peripheral blood. The source of these receptors is a woman aged 25 to 39 with acute or convalescent COVID-19.

This chain joins TRBV27 and TRBJ2-1; D might be TRBD2 (6 bases). Per the germline V gene, CDR1 is MNHEY and CDR2 is SMNVEV (reference sequence). The CDR3 sequence is 17 residues long. Trimming stripped 5 bases from V and 6 bases from J, with 23 bases between. CDR3: CASSAWLSGPGPNEQFF. The CDR3 nucleotides read TGTGCCAGCAGTGCCTGGCTTAGCGGACCCGGCCCCAATGAGCAGTTCTTC.

The chain carries TRBV18 and TRBJ2-5, with D perhaps TRBD2 (5 bases). The germline V gene has CDR1 KGHSH and CDR2 LQKENI. V lost 3 bases and J 3 bases, leaving 17 bases between the germline ends. The CDR3 runs 16 residues. CDR3 bases: TGTGCCAGCTCACCTTTCGGTGGGAGCACCAAAGAGACCCAGTACTTC. This translates into CASSPFGGSTKETQYF.

The J gene is TRBJ1-2, the V gene TRBV19; 7 nucleotides line up with TRBD1. The CDR3 has 13 residues. CDR1 is LNHDA and CDR2 is SQIVND in the germline V gene (reference sequence). The trim removed 3 bases at V and 8 bases at J, leaving 6 bases unmatched. CDR3 coding DNA: TGTGCCAGTAGTATTCGACAGGGCAGGGGCTACACCTTC. Protein product: CASSIRQGRGYTF.

Only one count was recorded for this clone. J is TRBJ1-3 and V is TRBV3-1 (or the pseudogene TRBV3-2); a possible D gene is TRBD1 (6 bases). The V end lost 1 base, the J end lost 3 bases, and 13 bases lay between the germline ends. CDR1 is LGHDT, CDR2 YNNKEL, per germline (reference sequence). This CDR3 is 16 amino acids long. CDR3 nucleotides: TGTGCCAGCAGCCAAGCTGGGCGAGGGGGTGGAAACACCATATATTTT. Its protein product is CASSQAGRGGGNTIYF.

V is TRBV30 and J is TRBJ1-4, with 8 bases that match TRBD1. The CDR3 is 15 residues long. After removal of 1 base from V and 7 bases from J, the junction contained 8 bases not matched to a gene. Germline V gives CDR1 GTSNPN, CDR2 SVGIG (reference sequence). Here the CDR3 DNA reads TGTGCCTGGAGTGACGGACAGGGAATGGCTGAAAAACTGTTTTTT. This gives the protein CAWSDGQGMAEKLFF.

The chain couples TRBV19 to TRBJ2-7, with TRBD2 identical over 9 bases. V lost 6 bases to trimming and J lost 3 bases; unmatched junction nucleotides: 12. The CDR3 loop spans 16 amino acids. Looked up from germline, CDR1 is LNHDA and CDR2 is SQIVND (reference sequence). The CDR3: CASSKSLAGIFYEQYF. The DNA for the CDR3 is TGTGCCAGTAGCAAATCGCTAGCGGGAATATTCTACGAGCAGTACTTC.

This rearrangement joins TRBV5-4 to TRBJ2-7; 9 bases are shared with TRBD1. This CDR3 contains 15 residues. Germline lookup yields CDR1 SGHNT and CDR2 YYREEE (reference sequence). V lost 4 bases, J lost 2 bases, and 7 bases stayed unmatched. CDR3 region: CASSPGTGSPYEQYF. DNA of the CDR3: TGTGCCAGCAGCCCGGGGACAGGGAGTCCCTACGAGCAGTACTTC.

The V and J genes are TRBV27 and TRBJ2-2; tentatively, D is TRBD1 (6 bases). V lost 0 bases and J lost 6, with 11 bases in between. Per the germline V gene, CDR1 is MNHEY and CDR2 is SMNVEV (reference sequence). This CDR3 is built from 15 residues. In DNA form, the CDR3 reads TGTGCCAGCAGTTTATCGCGCAGGGGAGCCGGGGAGCTGTTTTTT. Translated: CASSLSRRGAGELFF.

V gene TRBV6-2 or TRBV6-3 combines with J gene TRBJ2-7; D is unclear. The CDR3 loop spans 13 amino acids. Trimming removed 5 bases at V and 3 bases at J, with 11 bases between. CDR1 is MNHEY, CDR2 SVGEGT, per germline. CDR3 DNA: TGTGCCAGCAGTATCCGGTCATTCTACGAGCAGTACTTC. Protein sequence: CASSIRSFYEQYF.

This chain links TRBV3-1 (or the pseudogene TRBV3-2) with TRBJ1-5; D uncertain. CDR1 LGHDT and CDR2 YNNKEL come from the germline V gene (reference sequence). The CDR3 runs to 14 residues. With 1 base removed from V and 6 bases from J, the gap between germline ends came to 10 bases. The CDR3 spells CASSQVGRPQPQHF. In DNA, the CDR3 is TGTGCCAGCAGCCAAGTCGGCAGGCCTCAGCCCCAGCATTTT.

The chain carries TRBV29-1 and TRBJ1-1, with TRBD1 matching 8 bases. CDR3 length: 13 residues. Germline V CDR1 and CDR2: SQVTM, ANQGSEA. Germline trimming cut 6 bases from V and 6 bases from J; bases unmatched to any gene: 9. In nucleotides, the CDR3 is TGCAGCGTGATGACAGGGGTGAGCCCTGAAGCTTTCTTT. Encoded protein: CSVMTGVSPEAFF.

This chain joins TRBV5-1 and TRBJ1-6; D possibly corresponds to TRBD1 (6 bases). Looked up from germline, CDR1 is SGHRS and CDR2 is YFSETQ. The V gene lost 0 bases and the J gene lost 0 bases, with 13 bases spanning the gap. This CDR3 is 18 amino acids long. CDR3 residues: CASSLAFTGSSYNSPLHF. In nucleotides, the CDR3 is TGCGCCAGCAGCTTGGCCTTCACAGGGAGCTCCTATAATTCACCCCTCCACTTT.

Of note for this clone: The germline gene is not matched at one end of the junction; a read error may be the cause. The chain couples TRBV7-7 to TRBJ2-3; 7 bases map to TRBD2. The CDR3 has 17 residues. Germline values: CDR1 SSHAT, CDR2 FNYEAQ (reference sequence). The CDR3 spells CASSFHGEAGTTDTQYF. The CDR3, as DNA: TGTGCTAGCAGCTTCCACGGGGAAGCGGGGACCACAGATACGCAGTATTTT. Full variable domain (outside the CDR3, taken from reference TRBV7-7 and TRBJ2-3): GAGVSQSPRYKVTKRGQDVTLRCDPISSHATLYWYQQALGQGPEFLTYFNYEAQPDKSGLPSDRFSAERPEGSISTLTIQRTEQRDSAMYRCASSFHGEAGTTDTQYFGPGTRLTVL.

The chain recombines TRBV13 with TRBJ1-6; 8 bases line up with TRBD1. The CDR3 is made up of 15 amino acids. The germline V gene encodes CDR1 PRHDT and CDR2 FYEKMQ (reference sequence). Unmatched junction bases numbered 8, after V lost 2 bases and J lost 11 bases. CDR3 amino acids: CASSLFDRGGPPLHF. Here the CDR3 DNA reads TGTGCCAGCAGCTTATTTGACAGGGGAGGGCCACCCCTCCACTTT.

The rearrangement links TRBV9 to TRBJ2-1; tentative D call: TRBD1 (6 bases). The germline V and J ends were trimmed by 0 bases and 8 bases, with 18 bases remaining between them. This CDR3 spans 16 amino acids. Germline V gene lookup returns CDR1 SGDLS and CDR2 YYNGEE. CDR3 in amino acids: CASSVAEGVTSYEQFF. CDR3 DNA: TGTGCCAGCAGCGTAGCAGAGGGGGTTACTTCCTATGAGCAGTTCTTC.

The rearrangement joins TRBV5-6 to TRBJ1-2; a weak D match, TRBD1 (5 bases). Trimming shortened V by 4 bases and J by 2 bases, and 12 bases separated the two germline ends. This CDR3 contains 14 residues. Looked up from germline, CDR1 is SGHDT and CDR2 is YYEEEE. The CDR3 protein is CASSKRQKNYGYTF. The CDR3 DNA reads TGTGCCAGCAGCAAAAGACAGAAGAACTATGGCTACACCTTC.

This chain connects TRBV12-5 to TRBJ1-5; no firm D call. Trimming stripped 6 bases from V and 1 base from J, with 7 bases between. The CDR3 runs 13 residues. Germline CDR1 and CDR2: LGHNT and FRNRAP. The DNA for the CDR3 is TGTGCTAGTGGCCCCCCGAGCAATCAGCCCCAGCATTTT. This encodes CASGPPSNQPQHF.

The J gene is TRBJ2-7, the V gene TRBV6-5, with D maybe TRBD1 (6 bases). The CDR3 extends over 15 amino acids. V was trimmed by 4 bases and J by 0 bases, leaving 13 bases between them. Germline CDR1 MNHEY, CDR2 SVGAGI. This CDR3 is CASSSIQGYSYEQYF. In DNA form, the CDR3 reads TGTGCCAGCAGTTCCATCCAGGGGTACTCCTACGAGCAGTACTTC.

The chain combines TRBV10-3 with TRBJ2-3, with 10 nucleotides matching TRBD1. Germline-derived CDR1 and CDR2 are ENHRY and SYGVKD. The CDR3 has 16 amino acids. The V and J ends lost 6 bases and 3 bases, in that order; junction bases with no gene match: 9. As DNA, the CDR3 is TGTGCCATCAGCGGGGGGACAGGGGTGGGAACAGATACGCAGTATTTT. It is translated as CAISGGTGVGTDTQYF.

The V and J genes are TRBV18 and TRBJ1-3; D not certain. Trimming shortened V by 3 bases and J by 0 bases, and 9 bases separated the two germline ends. Germline-derived CDR1 and CDR2 are KGHSH and LQKENI. The CDR3 is 15 residues long. CDR3 residues: CASSPLVVSGNTIYF. CDR3 DNA: TGTGCCAGCTCACCCCTAGTAGTCTCTGGAAACACCATATATTTT.

The genes are TRBV19 and TRBJ2-4, with D perhaps TRBD1 (6 bases). V was clipped by 1 base and J by 6 bases, with 13 bases between them. The CDR3 runs 15 residues. Germline CDR1 is LNHDA and CDR2 is SQIVND (reference sequence). This CDR3 is CASSIGGHRGNIQYF. The DNA for the CDR3 is TGTGCCAGTAGTATAGGGGGACACCGTGGAAACATTCAGTACTTC. Variable domain in full (rest from reference TRBV19 and TRBJ2-4): DGGITQSPKYLFRKEGQNVTLSCEQNLNHDAMYWYRQDPGQGLRLIYYSQIVNDFQKGDIAEGYSVSREKKESFPLTVTSAQKNPTAFYLCASSIGGHRGNIQYFGAGTRLSVL.

This sequence joins TRBV3-1 (or the pseudogene TRBV3-2) and TRBJ2-7; 9 bases agree with TRBD1. The CDR3 length is 15 residues. Germline-derived CDR1 and CDR2 are LGHDT and YNNKEL (reference sequence). With 4 bases clipped from V and 5 bases from J, the junction kept 9 bases outside the gene matches. CDR3 sequence (DNA): TGTGCCAGCAGCCGTCCGGGACAGGGAACCCACGAGCAGTACTTC. Amino acid sequence: CASSRPGQGTHEQYF.